The rows below give T cell receptor beta chains drawn from one sample of a study of T cells in Graves' hyperthyroidism and ophthalmopathy. TCRdb ran MiXCR on the multiplex PCR reads and lists one entry per CDR3 protein. The table lists approximately 710,000 distinct CDR3 sequences, roughly a sixth of them singletons. Sequences were obtained from blood. Receptor source: a man aged 50 to 60 with Graves' hyperthyroidism. The CDR3 runs from the conserved cysteine through the conserved F or W. The D gene is left open where the match is weak. Size is stated for part of the rows, as once, few or many counts, or as a class when the clone is expanded.

j_call clone_size v_call d_call cdr3_aa cdr3_nt
TRBJ2-5 few TRBV20-1 . CSARGGLGGSETQYF TGCAGTGCTAGAGGTGGACTAGGGGGCTCAGAGACCCAGTACTTC
TRBJ1-2 . TRBV7-8 . CASSLASYPNYGYTF TGTGCCAGCAGCTTAGCAAGCTATCCGAACTATGGCTACACCTTC
TRBJ2-1 . TRBV11-2 TRBD2 CASSLPRLAGKRDDEQFF TGTGCCAGCAGCTTACCGAGACTAGCGGGAAAGAGGGACGATGAGCAGTTCTTC
TRBJ2-3 . TRBV12-3/TRBV12-4 TRBD1 CASSLPTGGPVDTQYF TGTGCCAGCAGTTTACCAACAGGGGGCCCAGTAGATACGCAGTATTTT
TRBJ2-2 many TRBV9 . CASTPAPSNTGELFF TGTGCCAGCACCCCGGCACCGTCGAACACCGGGGAGCTGTTTTTT
TRBJ2-7 . TRBV5-1 . CASRLRAQGSYAQYF TGCGCCAGCAGACTCCGGGCCCAGGGCTCCTACGCGCAGTACTTC
TRBJ1-1 many TRBV28 . CASSLRPLTEAFF TGTGCCAGCAGTTTACGGCCCCTCACTGAAGCTTTCTTT
TRBJ2-1 many TRBV20-1 TRBD2 CSAEGTSGDNEQFF TGCAGTGCGGAGGGGACTAGCGGAGACAATGAGCAGTTCTTC
TRBJ2-1 few TRBV29-1 TRBD1 CSVEDRDRGFEQFF TGCAGCGTTGAAGATCGGGACAGGGGGTTTGAGCAGTTCTTC
TRBJ1-3 . TRBV6-1 TRBD1 CASSRDSFSSGNTIYF TGTGCCAGCAGCCGGGACAGTTTCTCCTCTGGAAACACCATATATTTT
TRBJ1-5 many TRBV12-3/TRBV12-4 . CASSSNTNQPQHF TGTGCCAGCAGTTCGAACACCAATCAGCCCCAGCATTTT
TRBJ1-5 many TRBV28 TRBD1 CASSPTGSGNQPQHF TGTGCCAGCAGCCCGACAGGGTCGGGCAATCAGCCCCAGCATTTT
TRBJ1-1 many TRBV5-5 . CASSRGELNTEAFF TGTGCCAGCAGCCGGGGAGAGTTGAACACTGAAGCTTTCTTT
TRBJ2-1 few TRBV29-1 TRBD2 CSGRGLAGDNEQFF TGCAGCGGCCGGGGACTAGCGGGAGATAATGAGCAGTTCTTC
TRBJ2-5 many TRBV7-3 . CASSLVIGTQYF TGTGCCAGCAGCTTAGTGATCGGGACCCAGTACTTC
TRBJ2-1 few TRBV5-1 TRBD2 CASSFGLAGGYGNEQFF TGCGCCAGCAGCTTTGGGCTAGCGGGAGGGTATGGCAATGAGCAGTTCTTC
TRBJ1-5 many TRBV2 . CASSAYSNQPQHF TGTGCCAGCAGTGCGTATAGCAATCAGCCCCAGCATTTT
TRBJ2-7 few TRBV29-1 . CSVEVLGVSYEQYF TGCAGCGTTGAAGTCCTTGGGGTCTCCTACGAGCAGTACTTC
TRBJ1-2 many TRBV27 TRBD1 CASSLSGQHGYTF TGTGCCAGCAGTTTATCGGGACAGCATGGCTACACCTTC
TRBJ2-3 . TRBV5-6 TRBD1 CASSLVQGNTDTQYF TGTGCCAGCAGCTTGGTACAGGGGAACACAGATACGCAGTATTTT
TRBJ2-3 many TRBV9 TRBD2 CASSVSGTSGTDTQYF TGTGCCAGCAGCGTAAGCGGGACTAGCGGCACAGATACGCAGTATTTT
TRBJ1-3 few TRBV7-2 . CASSLGGPVSGNTIYF TGTGCCAGCAGCTTAGGAGGCCCGGTCTCTGGAAACACCATATATTTT
TRBJ1-1 many TRBV20-1 . CSARVLDHMNTEAFF TGCAGTGCTAGAGTATTAGACCATATGAACACTGAAGCTTTCTTT
TRBJ2-7 . TRBV11-2 . CASLSPRAPYEQYF TGTGCCTCTCTAAGTCCCAGGGCCCCCTACGAGCAGTACTTC
TRBJ2-1 few TRBV29-1 . CSVDPEGTYNEQFF TGCAGCGTTGACCCCGAAGGGACCTACAATGAGCAGTTCTTC
TRBJ1-2 many TRBV6-2/TRBV6-3 TRBD1 CASSDSQGGYGYTF TGTGCCAGCAGTGACTCGCAGGGGGGCTATGGCTACACCTTC
TRBJ2-7 many TRBV2 . CASSGGHEQYF TGTGCCAGCAGTGGTGGGCACGAGCAGTACTTC
TRBJ2-1 . TRBV6-2/TRBV6-3 TRBD1 CASRSPTGTAYNEQFF TGTGCCAGCAGATCCCCCACCGGGACAGCTTACAATGAGCAGTTCTTC
TRBJ1-2 few TRBV19 . CASSIDRRYGYTF TGTGCCAGTAGTATTGACAGACGCTATGGCTACACCTTC
TRBJ1-4 . TRBV29-1 TRBD1 CSGGQGYEKLFF TGCAGCGGGGGACAGGGATATGAAAAACTGTTTTTT
TRBJ2-3 . TRBV7-8 . CASSLIPPGTDTQYF TGTGCCAGCAGCTTAATCCCACCCGGCACAGATACGCAGTATTTT
TRBJ1-6 . TRBV30 . CAWKGNSPLHF TGTGCCTGGAAGGGGAATTCACCCCTCCACTTT
TRBJ1-1 . TRBV19 TRBD1 CATGYLDRTEAFF TGTGCCACAGGATACCTGGACAGGACTGAAGCTTTCTTT
TRBJ2-7 . TRBV5-1 TRBD2 CASSLALAESSYEQYF TGCGCCAGCAGCTTGGCTCTAGCGGAGAGCTCCTACGAGCAGTACTTC
TRBJ2-7 few TRBV3-1 TRBD2 CASSQMSGRAYEQYF TGTGCCAGCAGCCAGATGAGCGGGAGGGCCTACGAGCAGTACTTC
TRBJ2-6 . TRBV4-1 . CASSQAPFGANVLTF TGCGCCAGCAGCCAAGCCCCCTTTGGGGCCAACGTCCTGACTTTC
TRBJ1-1 few TRBV19 . CASSIDRSGANTEAFF TGTGCCAGTAGTATTGACCGGTCTGGGGCGAACACTGAAGCTTTCTTT
TRBJ2-7 many TRBV7-6 TRBD1 CASSAHRDRVHEQYF TGTGCCAGCAGTGCACACCGGGACAGGGTCCACGAGCAGTACTTC
TRBJ2-3 . TRBV5-4 TRBD2 CATTPLAGEDTQYF TGTGCCACAACCCCTCTGGCGGGAGAAGATACGCAGTATTTT
TRBJ2-1 . TRBV20-1 . CSASPGVWQFF TGCAGTGCTAGTCCGGGTGTTTGGCAGTTCTTC
TRBJ2-7 many TRBV11-2 TRBD1 CASSFGTGGSYEQYF TGTGCCAGCAGCTTCGGGACAGGAGGCTCCTACGAGCAGTACTTC